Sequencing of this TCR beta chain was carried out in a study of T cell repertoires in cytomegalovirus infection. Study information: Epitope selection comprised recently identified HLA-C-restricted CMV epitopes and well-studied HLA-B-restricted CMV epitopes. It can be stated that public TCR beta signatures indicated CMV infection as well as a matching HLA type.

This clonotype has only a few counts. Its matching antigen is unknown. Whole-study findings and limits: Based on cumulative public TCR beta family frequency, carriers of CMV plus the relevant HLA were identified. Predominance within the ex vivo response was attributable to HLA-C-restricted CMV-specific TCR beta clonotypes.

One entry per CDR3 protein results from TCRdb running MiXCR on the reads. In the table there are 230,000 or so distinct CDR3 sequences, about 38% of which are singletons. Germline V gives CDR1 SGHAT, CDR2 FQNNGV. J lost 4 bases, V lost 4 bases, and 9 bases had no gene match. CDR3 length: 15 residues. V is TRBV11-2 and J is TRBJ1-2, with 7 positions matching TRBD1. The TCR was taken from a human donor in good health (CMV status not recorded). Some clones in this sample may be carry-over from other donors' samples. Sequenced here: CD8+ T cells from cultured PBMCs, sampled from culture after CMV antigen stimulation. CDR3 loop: CASSSYRGGFYGYTF. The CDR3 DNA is TGTGCCAGCAGCTCCTACAGGGGAGGGTTCTATGGCTACACCTTC.